A single sample is the source of the 31 T cell receptor beta chains below, sequenced in a study of T cell clonotyping in hematopoietic cell transplantation. Assay used: immunoSEQ multiplex PCR; TCRdb lists only in-frame clones, some missing. This sample yields about 7,200 clones, of which more than 70% are seen a single time; about 7.2% belongs to the top ten. The source was PBMCs, collected 100 days after allogeneic stem cell transplant. Receptors originate from a young adult male patient who had an allogeneic stem cell transplant from a related donor, so the T cells may come from the graft donor. Some clones in this sample may be carry-over from other donors' samples.

The chain has TRBV28 and TRBJ2-4, with a weak D call TRBD1 (7 bases). The CDR3 loop spans 15 amino acids. Germline values: CDR1 MDHEN, CDR2 SYDVKM. Trimming stripped 6 bases from V and 9 bases from J, with 21 bases between. The CDR3 DNA is TGTGCCAGCAGCCCAGGGGGGACAGAGAAAGTCATTCAGTACTTC. The encoded protein is CASSPGGTEKVIQYF.

The V call is TRBV11-3, the J call TRBJ2-3; either TRBD1 or TRBD2 may supply D (6 bases each). Germline CDR1 is SGHNT and CDR2 is YENEEA. The CDR3 has 14 amino acids. The ends were cut back, 3 bases at V and 2 bases at J, with 9 bases in the middle. CDR3 in amino acids: CASSLRGDTDTQYF. The CDR3 nucleotides read TGTGCCAGCAGCTTGAGGGGGGACACAGATACGCAGTATTTT.

This chain connects TRBV10-3 to TRBJ1-2, with D maybe TRBD1 (6 bases). CDR3 length: 15 amino acids. V dropped 1 base and J dropped 4 bases, with 13 bases sitting between them. CDR1 is ENHRY, CDR2 SYGVKD, per germline. This chain's CDR3 is CAISELGGPGYGYTF. The CDR3 nucleotides read TGTGCCATCAGTGAGTTAGGGGGGCCGGGCTATGGCTACACCTTC.

This chain uses TRBV7-9 with TRBJ2-6; D is possibly TRBD1 or TRBD2 (5 bases each). The CDR3 extends over 18 amino acids. Trimming left V 5 bases short and J 0 bases short, with 17 bases between. Germline V gene sequence: CDR1 SEHNR, CDR2 FQNEAQ (reference sequence). The chain's CDR3 is CASSPPRGATSGANVLTF. In nucleotides, the CDR3 is TGTGCCAGCAGCCCCCCGCGAGGGGCCACCTCTGGGGCCAACGTCCTGACTTTC. Full variable domain (missing parts from reference TRBV7-9 and TRBJ2-6): DTGVSQNPRHKITKRGQNVTFRCDPISEHNRLYWYRQTLGQGPEFLTYFQNEAQLEKSRLLSDRFSAERPKGSFSTLEIQRTEQGDSAMYLCASSPPRGATSGANVLTFGAGSRLTVL.

The chain recombines TRBV7-2 with TRBJ2-7, with 8 bases fitting TRBD1. V trimming: 5 bases; J trimming: 6 bases; junction bases outside the gene matches: 6. Germline CDR1 reads SGHTA; CDR2 reads FQGNSA. The CDR3 length is 13 residues. CDR3: CASSVDRGGEQYV. The CDR3 region has the DNA TGTGCCAGCAGCGTCGACAGGGGCGGCGAGCAGTACGTC.

The rearrangement joins TRBV29-1 to TRBJ2-3, with D possibly matching TRBD2 (5 bases). This CDR3 has 15 residues. The V end lost 5 bases, the J end lost 3 bases, and 18 bases lay between the germline ends. Per the germline V gene, CDR1 is SQVTM and CDR2 is ANQGSEA. In DNA form, the CDR3 reads TGCAGCGTTACTAGAAACTGGGATGGGACAGATACGCAGTATTTT. Protein sequence: CSVTRNWDGTDTQYF.

This clone was found a few times. The chain carries TRBV27 and TRBJ2-7; D ambiguous. The germline CDR1 and CDR2 sequences are MNHEY and SMNVEV (reference sequence). The V and J ends lost 4 bases and 4 bases respectively, with 8 bases between them. This CDR3 contains 12 residues. The CDR3 reads CASSSVGYEQYF. CDR3 DNA sequence: TGTGCCAGCAGTTCGGTAGGGTACGAGCAGTACTTC.

V and J are TRBV7-6 and TRBJ2-5, with D unresolved. Looked up from germline, CDR1 is SGHVS and CDR2 is FNYEAQ. This CDR3 contains 12 residues. V lost 3 bases, J lost 3 bases, and 5 bases lay in between. The CDR3: CASSFRKETQYF. CDR3 nucleotide sequence: TGTGCCAGCAGCTTTAGGAAAGAGACCCAGTACTTC. Together with reference TRBV7-6 and TRBJ2-5, the CDR3 gives the full variable domain: GAGVSQSPRYKVTKRGQDVALRCDPISGHVSLYWYRQALGQGPEFLTYFNYEAQQDKSGLPNDRFSAERPEGSISTLTIQRTEQRDSAMYRCASSFRKETQYFGPGTRLLVL.

This rearrangement joins TRBV11-2 to TRBJ2-7; 11 bases line up with TRBD2. The CDR3 is made up of 19 amino acids. V shed 7 bases, J shed 6 bases, and the junction held 23 bases outside the gene matches. From germline, CDR1 is SGHAT and CDR2 FQNNGV. CDR3 sequence reads: CASTPGGGSGRAQQGEQYV. Here the CDR3 DNA reads TGTGCCAGCACCCCTGGGGGTGGTAGCGGGAGGGCACAACAGGGCGAGCAGTACGTC.

The chain links TRBV5-6 to TRBJ2-5; possibly TRBD1 for D (6 bases). Germline-derived CDR1 and CDR2 are SGHDT and YYEEEE. Trimming took 1 base from V and 5 from J, leaving 15 bases between them. The CDR3 totals 15 residues. The CDR3 loop reads CASSLFPGAGETQYF. The CDR3 coding sequence is TGTGCCAGCAGCTTGTTCCCAGGGGCCGGGGAGACCCAGTACTTC.

This chain connects TRBV28 to TRBJ1-1; D is ambiguous. V shed 2 bases and J shed 0 bases, with 7 bases lying between them. Germline values: CDR1 MDHEN, CDR2 SYDVKM. CDR3 length equals 14 residues. The CDR3 DNA reads TGTGCCAGCAGTTTAATTGGGGTGAACACTGAAGCTTTCTTT. It translates to CASSLIGVNTEAFF.

V gene TRBV19 combines with J gene TRBJ2-5, with D perhaps assigned TRBD1 or TRBD2 (5 bases each). The CDR3 consists of 16 residues. Trimming removed 5 bases at V and 1 base at J, with 17 bases between. Germline V gene sequence: CDR1 LNHDA, CDR2 SQIVND (reference sequence). CDR3 sequence reads: CASSDGTALLQETQYF. DNA of the CDR3: TGTGCCAGTAGTGACGGGACGGCTCTACTCCAAGAGACCCAGTACTTC.

The chain links TRBV29-1 to TRBJ2-7; tentatively, D is TRBD1 or TRBD2 (5 bases each). Trimming stripped 7 bases from V and 4 bases from J, with 17 bases between. In germline, CDR1 is SQVTM, CDR2 ANQGSEA. The CDR3 runs 13 residues. The CDR3 DNA reads TGCAGCGCAACGGGACGAAACGTATACGAGCAGTACGTC. This gives the protein CSATGRNVYEQYV.

This chain connects TRBV5-6 to TRBJ1-2; perhaps TRBD1 as D (6 bases). Germline V CDR1 and CDR2: SGHDT, YYEEEE. V was cut by 2 bases and J by 0 bases, with 11 bases left in between. The CDR3 loop spans 15 amino acids. The CDR3: CASSFPGQTNYGYTF. Written as DNA, the CDR3 is TGTGCCAGCAGCTTCCCCGGACAGACTAACTATGGCTACACCTTC.

V and J are TRBV10-2 and TRBJ2-5; TRBD1 is a possible D gene (6 bases). CDR1 and CDR2 from the germline V gene are WSHSY and SAAADI. The CDR3 is made up of 16 amino acids. V dropped 4 bases and J dropped 5 bases, with 20 bases sitting between them. In DNA, the CDR3 is TGCGCCAGCAGTGCCTACGGACAGACGACCCGGGAGACCCAGTACTTC. It translates to CASSAYGQTTRETQYF.

The rearrangement links TRBV19 to TRBJ1-4; 7 positions match TRBD1. V was clipped by 5 bases and J by 3 bases; unmatched bases: 3. This CDR3 has 14 residues. Germline lookup yields CDR1 LNHDA and CDR2 SQIVND (reference sequence). The CDR3 DNA reads as TGTGCCAGTAGTGCGGGACAGCCTAATGAAAAACTGTTTTTT. Translating gives CASSAGQPNEKLFF.

About this clone: At one end, the junction sequence differs from germline, possibly due to a read error. The chain couples TRBV7-7 to TRBJ1-5, with D possibly matching TRBD1 (6 bases). Per the germline V gene, CDR1 is SSHAT and CDR2 is FNYEAQ (reference sequence). This CDR3 spans 18 amino acids. CDR3 DNA sequence: TGTGCTAGCAGCTCCCCCCCCCACAGGGTTCGTAGCAATCAGCCCCAGCATTTT. This gives the protein CASSSPPHRVRSNQPQHF.

The chain recombines TRBV9 with TRBJ2-1; tentative D call: TRBD2 (6 bases). The CDR3 extends over 15 amino acids. The germline gives CDR1 SGDLS, CDR2 YYNGEE. Trimming took 4 bases from V and 4 from J, leaving 15 bases between them. CDR3 sequence: CASSPTRIRYNEQFF. The CDR3 nucleotides are TGTGCCAGCAGCCCGACTAGAATCCGTTACAATGAGCAGTTCTTC.

The chain carries TRBV19 and TRBJ2-7; a weak D match, TRBD2 (6 bases). Between the trimmed V and J ends, which lost 1 base and 4 bases, there was a span of 14 bases. This CDR3 has 15 amino acids. The germline gives CDR1 LNHDA, CDR2 SQIVND (reference sequence). The CDR3 loop reads CASSIVGGSGYEQYV. The CDR3 nucleotides are TGTGCCAGTAGTATAGTCGGAGGTAGCGGTTACGAGCAGTACGTC.

The CDR3 DNA reads as TGTGCCAGCAGTTATTTGAGGGGGAACACTGAAGCTTTCTTT. Amino acid sequence: CASSYLRGNTEAFF. The chain carries TRBV6-5 and TRBJ1-1; D is perhaps TRBD1 (5 bases). Per germline, CDR1 MNHEY and CDR2 SVGAGI. The CDR3 is made up of 14 amino acids. V lost 3 bases to trimming and J lost 1 base, with 9 bases between them.

The chain links TRBV6-6 to TRBJ2-7; 8 bases are shared with TRBD1. The length of the CDR3 is 15 residues. V gave up 0 bases and J gave up 3 bases; unmatched junction bases: 4. CDR1 is MNHNY, CDR2 SVGAGI, per germline (reference sequence). The CDR3 bases are TGTGCCAGCAGTTACTCGCAACAGGGGGACTACGAGCAGTACGTC. Protein product: CASSYSQQGDYEQYV.

The rearrangement links TRBV21-1 to TRBJ2-7; the table names TRBD2, a call not compared with the DNA. TRBV21-1 is listed as a pseudogene. The CDR3 runs to 14 residues. CDR3 amino acids: CASSKGWRPREQYV. CDR3 bases: TGTGCCAGCAGCAAAGGGTGGCGGCCTAGGGAGCAGTACGTC.

The rearrangement uses TRBV6-5 and TRBJ2-1, with D perhaps matching TRBD1 or TRBD2 (5 bases each). The CDR3 consists of 14 residues. Trimming pared 6 bases from V and 9 bases from J, leaving 18 bases between. Germline lookup yields CDR1 MNHEY and CDR2 SVGAGI. DNA for the CDR3: TGTGCCAGCAGCCTGGGACGTCGGGTTGTTGAGCAGTTCTTC. This gives the protein CASSLGRRVVEQFF.

The chain is built from TRBV7-9 and TRBJ2-3; D gene ambiguous. Trimming stripped 6 bases from V and 0 bases from J, with 13 bases between. CDR3 length: 15 amino acids. The germline CDR1 and CDR2 sequences are SEHNR and FQNEAQ (reference sequence). DNA of the CDR3: TGTGCCAGCAGAGACAACCTACTTAGCACAGATACGCAGTATTTT. It translates to CASRDNLLSTDTQYF.

The gene calls are TRBV11-2 and TRBJ2-7, with a possible D match to TRBD2 (5 bases). CDR1 is SGHAT and CDR2 is FQNNGV in the germline V gene. The CDR3 spans 13 residues. V gave up 8 bases and J gave up 3 bases, with 14 bases separating them. In nucleotides, the CDR3 is TGTGCCAGCGGCCACACGGGGTACTACGAGCAGTACGTC. Translation gives CASGHTGYYEQYV.

This clone came up once. Other nucleotide sequences in the sample specify the same CDR3. The rearrangement links TRBV6-5 to TRBJ2-2; D unclear. There are 12 residues in the CDR3. The V gene's germline CDR1 is MNHEY and CDR2 SVGAGI. V dropped 2 bases and J dropped 5 bases, with 3 bases sitting between them. The CDR3 nucleotides read TGTGCCAGCAGTTACAGTACCGGGGAGCTGTTTTTT. This gives the protein CASSYSTGELFF.

The chain recombines TRBV11-2 with TRBJ2-1; a weak D match, TRBD2 (6 bases). Germline lookup yields CDR1 SGHAT and CDR2 FQNNGV. This CDR3 is built from 11 residues. Trimming stripped 8 bases from V and 10 bases from J, with 12 bases between. Here the CDR3 reads CASGLSGEQFF. DNA for the CDR3: TGTGCCAGCGGCCTAAGCGGGGAGCAGTTCTTC.

CDR3 sequence reads: CASSSHPGQPQHF. For the CDR3, the DNA is TGTGCCAGTAGTTCCCATCCCGGTCAGCCCCAGCATTTT. The rearrangement joins TRBV19 to TRBJ1-5; D is uncertain. Trimming pared 5 bases from V and 6 bases from J, leaving 11 bases between. The CDR3 covers 13 residues. Germline V gives CDR1 LNHDA, CDR2 SQIVND (reference sequence).

This chain connects TRBV5-6 to TRBJ2-7, with D perhaps matching TRBD2 (6 bases). The CDR3 loop spans 15 amino acids. Trimming removed 1 base at V and 8 bases at J, with 19 bases between. The germline CDR1 and CDR2 sequences are SGHDT and YYEEEE. CDR3 sequence (DNA): TGTGCCAGCAGCTTGCCTGCACTAGTGGAGGGCCAGCAGTACGTC. It translates to CASSLPALVEGQQYV.

The rearrangement links TRBV5-6 to TRBJ2-5, with a weak D call TRBD1 (6 bases). V was clipped by 4 bases and J by 3 bases, with 22 bases between them. Germline assignment: CDR1 SGHDT and CDR2 YYEEEE. The CDR3 covers 17 residues. The CDR3 nucleotides read TGTGCCAGCAGCCCCGAAATCCCGACAGGAGCCGAAGAGACCCAGTACTTC. This gives the protein CASSPEIPTGAEETQYF.

V gene TRBV7-9 combines with J gene TRBJ1-2, with TRBD1 matching 9 bases. This CDR3 has 14 amino acids. Trimming took 5 bases from V and 6 from J; bases not matched to a gene: 7. CDR1 and CDR2 (germline): SEHNR, FQNEAQ (reference sequence). This CDR3 is CASSTTGQGNGYTF. CDR3 in DNA: TGTGCCAGCAGCACAACGGGACAGGGAAATGGCTACACCTTC.